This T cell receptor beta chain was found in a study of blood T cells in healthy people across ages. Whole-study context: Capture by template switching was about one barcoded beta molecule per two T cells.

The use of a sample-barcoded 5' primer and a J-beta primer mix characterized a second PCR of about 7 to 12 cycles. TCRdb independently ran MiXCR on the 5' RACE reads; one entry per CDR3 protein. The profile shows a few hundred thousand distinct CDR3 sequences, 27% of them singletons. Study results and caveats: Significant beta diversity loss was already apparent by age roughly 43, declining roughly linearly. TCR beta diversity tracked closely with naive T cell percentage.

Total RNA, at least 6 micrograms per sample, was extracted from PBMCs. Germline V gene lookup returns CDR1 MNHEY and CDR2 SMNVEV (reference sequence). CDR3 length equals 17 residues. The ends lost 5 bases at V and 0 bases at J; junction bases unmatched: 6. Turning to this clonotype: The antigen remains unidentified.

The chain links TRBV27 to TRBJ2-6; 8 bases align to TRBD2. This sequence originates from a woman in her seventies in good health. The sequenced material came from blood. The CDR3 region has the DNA TGTGCCAGCAGTCGGCAGCGGGGGAGCTCTGGGGCCAACGTCCTGACTTTC. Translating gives CASSRQRGSSGANVLTF.